The 4 T cell receptor beta chains below were found in one sample sequenced in a study of CD8 T cells in ankylosing spondylitis (dated by TCRdb to the late 2010s). Library method: 5' RACE. Sequenced on an Illumina HiSeq 2500. TCRdb passed the public sequencing reads through fastp at Q25 and MiXCR, retaining productive beta sequences. Rows with a matching CDR3 protein are joined into one entry that keeps the most common DNA and genes. The sample has roughly 40,000 distinct CDR3 sequences on record, about 10% of them singletons. The biggest ten clones account for 1.2% to 1.5% of the sample. Specimen: blood, either unsorted or a sorted T cell fraction (not recorded which). These receptors were taken from a male donor with ankylosing spondylitis or in good health (not recorded which).

This sequence joins TRBV7-2 and TRBJ2-1; D is unresolved. The CDR3 has 15 amino acids. Trimming pared 3 bases from V and 0 bases from J, leaving 9 bases between. CDR1 and CDR2 from the germline V gene are SGHTA and FQGNSA. The CDR3 DNA is TGTGCCAGCAGCTTCTCCGCGAGCTCCTACAATGAGCAGTTCTTC. Translated, it gives CASSFSASSYNEQFF.

This clonotype was counted many times. The CDR3 loop reads CASSLYRGSGGYTF. CDR3 nucleotide sequence: TGCGCCAGCAGCTTGTACAGGGGAAGTGGTGGCTACACCTTC. The chain recombines TRBV5-1 with TRBJ1-2; TRBD1 matches 7 bases. Trimming at V came to 1 base and at J to 7 bases, leaving 7 bases not matched to a gene. The CDR3 has 14 amino acids. Germline lookup yields CDR1 SGHRS and CDR2 YFSETQ.

This clonotype was recorded many times. V is TRBV5-5 and J is TRBJ2-7; 10 bases map to TRBD1. The CDR3 consists of 15 residues. CDR1 and CDR2 (germline): SGHKS, YYEKEE (reference sequence). The V segment lost 0 bases and the J segment 4 bases; nucleotides outside the gene matches: 4. The CDR3, as DNA: TGTGCCAGCAGCTTGGTTGGACAGGGGGATTACGAGCAGTACTTC. Encoded protein: CASSLVGQGDYEQYF.

This clonotype was seen at least ten times. This chain uses TRBV20-1 with TRBJ2-7; D perhaps matches TRBD2 (6 bases). The CDR3 length is 14 residues. Per the germline V gene, CDR1 is DFQATT and CDR2 is SNEGSKA (reference sequence). The V gene lost 5 bases and the J gene lost 3 bases, with 17 bases spanning the gap. DNA for the CDR3: TGCAGTGCTGGCGGGACGGGGATTAGCTACGAGCAGTACTTC. Protein sequence: CSAGGTGISYEQYF.